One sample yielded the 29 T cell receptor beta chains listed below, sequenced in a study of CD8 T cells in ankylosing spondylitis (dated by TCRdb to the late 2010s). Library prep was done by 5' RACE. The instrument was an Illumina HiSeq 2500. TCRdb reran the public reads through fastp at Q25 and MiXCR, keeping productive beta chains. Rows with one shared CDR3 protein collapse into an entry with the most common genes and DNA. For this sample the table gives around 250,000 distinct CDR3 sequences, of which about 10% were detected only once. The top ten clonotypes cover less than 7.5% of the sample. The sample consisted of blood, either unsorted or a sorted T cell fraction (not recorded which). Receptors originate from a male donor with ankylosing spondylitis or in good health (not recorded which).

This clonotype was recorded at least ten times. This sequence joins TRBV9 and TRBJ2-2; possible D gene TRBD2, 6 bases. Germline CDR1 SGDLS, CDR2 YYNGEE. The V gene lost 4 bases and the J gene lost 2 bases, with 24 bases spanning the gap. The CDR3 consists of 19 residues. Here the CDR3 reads CASSPKSGLLARNTGELFF. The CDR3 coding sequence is TGTGCCAGCAGCCCTAAGTCGGGTCTCCTAGCGCGCAACACCGGGGAGCTGTTTTTT.

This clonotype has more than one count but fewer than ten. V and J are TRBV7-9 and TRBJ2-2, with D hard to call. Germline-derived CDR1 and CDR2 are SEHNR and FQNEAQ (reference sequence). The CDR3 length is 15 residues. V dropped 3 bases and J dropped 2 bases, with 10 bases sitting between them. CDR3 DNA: TGTGCCAGCAGCTTCCGGGCCCCAAACACCGGGGAGCTGTTTTTT. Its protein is CASSFRAPNTGELFF.

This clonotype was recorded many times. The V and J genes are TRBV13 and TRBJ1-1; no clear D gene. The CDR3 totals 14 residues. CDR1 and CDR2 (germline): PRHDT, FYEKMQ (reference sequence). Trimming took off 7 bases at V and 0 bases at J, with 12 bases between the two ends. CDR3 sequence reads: CASNSAGLNTEAFF. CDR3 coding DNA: TGTGCCAGCAATTCAGCGGGATTGAACACTGAAGCTTTCTTT.

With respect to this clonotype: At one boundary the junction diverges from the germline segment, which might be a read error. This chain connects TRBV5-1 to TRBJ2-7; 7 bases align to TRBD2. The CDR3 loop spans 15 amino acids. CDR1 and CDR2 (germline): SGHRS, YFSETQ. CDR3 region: CVSSLGGGFTYEQYF. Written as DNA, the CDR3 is TGCGTCAGCAGCTTGGGGGGGGGTTTTACCTACGAGCAGTACTTC.

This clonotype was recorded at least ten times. CDR3 in DNA: TGCAGCGTGGGGGAAGGCCGTCAGCCCCAGCATTTT. It specifies CSVGEGRQPQHF. The V gene is TRBV29-1, the J gene TRBJ1-5; possibly TRBD1 for D (5 bases). V was clipped by 6 bases and J by 6 bases, with 12 bases between them. This CDR3 spans 12 amino acids. In germline, CDR1 is SQVTM, CDR2 ANQGSEA.

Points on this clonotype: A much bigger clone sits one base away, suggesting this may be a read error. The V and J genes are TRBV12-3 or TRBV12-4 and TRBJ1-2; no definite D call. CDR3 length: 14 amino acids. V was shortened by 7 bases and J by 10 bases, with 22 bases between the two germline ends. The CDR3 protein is CASTTFGQNNDYTF. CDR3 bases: TGTGCCAGCACCACCTTCGGGCAGAATAATGACTACACCTTC.

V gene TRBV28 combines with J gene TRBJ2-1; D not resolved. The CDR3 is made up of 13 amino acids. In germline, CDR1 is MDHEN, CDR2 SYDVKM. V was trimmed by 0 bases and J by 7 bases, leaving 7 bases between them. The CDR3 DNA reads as TGTGCCAGCAGTTTATGCCTCAATAATGAGCAGTTCTTC. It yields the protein CASSLCLNNEQFF.

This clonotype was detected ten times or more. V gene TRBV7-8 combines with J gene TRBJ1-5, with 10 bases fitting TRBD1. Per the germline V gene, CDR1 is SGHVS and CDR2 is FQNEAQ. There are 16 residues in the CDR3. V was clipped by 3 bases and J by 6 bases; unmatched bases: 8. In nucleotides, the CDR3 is TGTGCCAGCAGCTTGGATCGTTGGACAGGGGGTCAGCCCCAGCATTTT. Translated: CASSLDRWTGGQPQHF. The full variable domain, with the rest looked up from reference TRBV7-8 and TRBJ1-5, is GAGVSQSPRYKVAKRGQDVALRCDPISGHVSLFWYQQALGQGPEFLTYFQNEAQLDKSGLPSDRFFAERPEGSVSTLKIQRTQQEDSAVYLCASSLDRWTGGQPQHFGDGTRLSIL.

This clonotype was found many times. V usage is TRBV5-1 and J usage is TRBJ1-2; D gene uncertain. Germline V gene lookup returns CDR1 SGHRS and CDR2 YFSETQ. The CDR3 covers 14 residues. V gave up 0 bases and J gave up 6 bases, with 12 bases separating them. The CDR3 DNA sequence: TGCGCCAGCAGCTTGGCACGTCTACGCGATGGCTACACCTTC. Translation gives CASSLARLRDGYTF.

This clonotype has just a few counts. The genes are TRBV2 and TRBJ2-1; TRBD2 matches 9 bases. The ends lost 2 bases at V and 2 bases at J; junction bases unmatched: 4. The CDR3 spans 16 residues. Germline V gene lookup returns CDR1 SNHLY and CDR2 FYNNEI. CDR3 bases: TGTGCCAGCAGTGAACGCGGGAGGGCCCCCTACAATGAGCAGTTCTTC. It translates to CASSERGRAPYNEQFF.

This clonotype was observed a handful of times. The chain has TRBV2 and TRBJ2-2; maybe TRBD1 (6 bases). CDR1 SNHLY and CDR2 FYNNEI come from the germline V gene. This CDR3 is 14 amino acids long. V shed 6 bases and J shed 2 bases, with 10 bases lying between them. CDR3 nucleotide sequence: TGTGCCAGCAGGGAGGACAGAAACACCGGGGAGCTGTTTTTT. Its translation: CASREDRNTGELFF.

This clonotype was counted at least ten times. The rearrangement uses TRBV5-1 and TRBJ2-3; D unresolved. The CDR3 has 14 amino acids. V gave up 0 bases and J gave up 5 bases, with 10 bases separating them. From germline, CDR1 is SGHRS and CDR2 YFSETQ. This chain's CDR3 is CASSLVVLGDTQYF. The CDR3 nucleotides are TGCGCCAGCAGCTTGGTCGTGTTGGGAGATACGCAGTATTTT. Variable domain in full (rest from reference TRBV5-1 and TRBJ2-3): KAGVTQTPRYLIKTRGQQVTLSCSPISGHRSVSWYQQTPGQGLQFLFEYFSETQRNKGNFPGRFSGRQFSNSRSEMNVSTLELGDSALYLCASSLVVLGDTQYFGPGTRLTVL.

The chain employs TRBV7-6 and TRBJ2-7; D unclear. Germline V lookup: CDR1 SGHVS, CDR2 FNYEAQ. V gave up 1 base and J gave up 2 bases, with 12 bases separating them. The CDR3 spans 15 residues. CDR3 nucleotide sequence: TGTGCCAGCAGCTTAGGGGCCGGGTCTCCCTACGAGCAGTACTTC. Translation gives CASSLGAGSPYEQYF.

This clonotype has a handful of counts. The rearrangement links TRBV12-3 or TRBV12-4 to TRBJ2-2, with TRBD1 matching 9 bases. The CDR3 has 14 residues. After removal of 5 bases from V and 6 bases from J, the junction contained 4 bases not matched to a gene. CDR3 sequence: CASSPRTGAGELFF. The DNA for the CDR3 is TGTGCCAGCAGTCCGCGGACAGGGGCCGGGGAGCTGTTTTTT.

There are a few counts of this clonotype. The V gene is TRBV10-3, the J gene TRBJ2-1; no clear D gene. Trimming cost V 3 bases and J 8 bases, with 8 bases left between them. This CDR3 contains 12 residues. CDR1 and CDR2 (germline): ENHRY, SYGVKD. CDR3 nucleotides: TGTGCCATCAGTGACGACTCGGATGAGCAGTTCTTC. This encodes CAISDDSDEQFF.

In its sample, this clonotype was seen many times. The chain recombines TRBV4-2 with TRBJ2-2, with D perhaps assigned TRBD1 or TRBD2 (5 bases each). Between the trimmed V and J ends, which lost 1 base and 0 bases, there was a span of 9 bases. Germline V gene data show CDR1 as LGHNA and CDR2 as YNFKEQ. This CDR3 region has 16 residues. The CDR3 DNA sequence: TGTGCCAGCAGCCAAGTCCGGGACGCGAACACCGGGGAGCTGTTTTTT. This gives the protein CASSQVRDANTGELFF.

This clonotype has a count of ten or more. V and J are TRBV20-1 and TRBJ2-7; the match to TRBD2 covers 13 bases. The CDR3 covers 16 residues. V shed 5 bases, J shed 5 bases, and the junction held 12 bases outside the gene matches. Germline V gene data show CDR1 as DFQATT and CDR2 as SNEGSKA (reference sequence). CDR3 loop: CSAPRLAGGLLNEQYF. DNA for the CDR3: TGCAGTGCTCCCCGACTAGCGGGGGGCCTTCTCAACGAGCAGTACTTC.

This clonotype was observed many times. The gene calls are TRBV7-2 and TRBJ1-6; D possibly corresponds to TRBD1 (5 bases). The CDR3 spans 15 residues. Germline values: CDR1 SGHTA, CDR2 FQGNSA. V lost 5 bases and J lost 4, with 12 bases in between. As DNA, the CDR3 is TGTGCCAGCAGCCTCATGGGGCAGTATAATTCACCCCTCCACTTT. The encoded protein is CASSLMGQYNSPLHF.

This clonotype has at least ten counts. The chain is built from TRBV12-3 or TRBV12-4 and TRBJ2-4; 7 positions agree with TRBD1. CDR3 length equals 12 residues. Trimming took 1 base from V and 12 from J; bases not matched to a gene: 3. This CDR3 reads CASSLEGANQYF. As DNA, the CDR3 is TGTGCCAGCAGTTTAGAGGGGGCGAATCAGTACTTC.

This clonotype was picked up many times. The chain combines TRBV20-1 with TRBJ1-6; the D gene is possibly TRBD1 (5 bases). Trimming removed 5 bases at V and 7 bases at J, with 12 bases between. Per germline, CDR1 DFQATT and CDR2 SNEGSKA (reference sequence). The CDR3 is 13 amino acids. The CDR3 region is CSAGGVSNSPLHF. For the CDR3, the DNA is TGCAGTGCTGGGGGGGTGAGCAATTCACCCCTCCACTTT.

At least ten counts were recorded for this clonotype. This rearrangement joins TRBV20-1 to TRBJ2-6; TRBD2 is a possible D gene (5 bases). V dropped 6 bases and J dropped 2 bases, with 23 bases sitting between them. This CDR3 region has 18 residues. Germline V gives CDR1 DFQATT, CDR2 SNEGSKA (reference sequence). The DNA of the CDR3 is TGCAGTGCCCCCCGGGAAGATGGCTTACCTACTGGGGCCAACGTCCTGACTTTC. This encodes CSAPREDGLPTGANVLTF.

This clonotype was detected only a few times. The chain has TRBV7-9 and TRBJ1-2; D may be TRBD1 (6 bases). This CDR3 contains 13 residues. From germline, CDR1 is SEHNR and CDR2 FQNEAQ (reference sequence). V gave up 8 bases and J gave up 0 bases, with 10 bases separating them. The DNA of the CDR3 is TGTGCCAGCGGCAGGGGTTCTAACTATGGCTACACCTTC. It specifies CASGRGSNYGYTF.

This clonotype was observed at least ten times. CDR3 region: CASSYPAENIQYF. For the CDR3, the DNA is TGTGCCAGCAGTTACCCGGCGGAAAACATTCAGTACTTC. This chain uses TRBV12-3 or TRBV12-4 with TRBJ2-4; D not certain. The CDR3 has 13 residues. Trimming took 4 bases from V and 5 from J, leaving 9 bases between them.

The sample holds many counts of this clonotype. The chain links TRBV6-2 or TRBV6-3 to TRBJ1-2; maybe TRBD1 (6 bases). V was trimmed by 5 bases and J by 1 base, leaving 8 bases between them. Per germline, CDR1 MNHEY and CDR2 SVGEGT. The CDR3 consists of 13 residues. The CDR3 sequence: CASSPQGNYGYTF. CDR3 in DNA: TGTGCCAGCAGTCCACAGGGTAACTATGGCTACACCTTC.

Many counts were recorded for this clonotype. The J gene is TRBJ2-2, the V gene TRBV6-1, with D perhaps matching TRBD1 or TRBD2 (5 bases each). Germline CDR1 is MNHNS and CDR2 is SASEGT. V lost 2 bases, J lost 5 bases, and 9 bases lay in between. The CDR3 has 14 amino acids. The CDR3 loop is CASSEYWGTGELFF. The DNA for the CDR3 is TGTGCCAGCAGTGAATATTGGGGGACCGGGGAGCTGTTTTTT.

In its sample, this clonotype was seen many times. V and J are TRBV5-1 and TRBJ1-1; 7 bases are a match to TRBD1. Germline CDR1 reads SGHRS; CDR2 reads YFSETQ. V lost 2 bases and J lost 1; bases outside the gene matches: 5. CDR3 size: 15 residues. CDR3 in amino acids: CASSFFTGANTEAFF. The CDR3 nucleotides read TGCGCCAGCAGCTTTTTTACAGGGGCGAACACTGAAGCTTTCTTT.

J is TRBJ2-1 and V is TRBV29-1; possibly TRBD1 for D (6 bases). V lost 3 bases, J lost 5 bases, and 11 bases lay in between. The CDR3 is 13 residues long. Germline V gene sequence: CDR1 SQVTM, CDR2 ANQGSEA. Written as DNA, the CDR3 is TGCAGCGTTGACTCCAGGGGAAACAATGAGCAGTTCTTC. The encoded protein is CSVDSRGNNEQFF.

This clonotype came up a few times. The CDR3 spells CASSDRSRGPIDRGSTDTQYF. The CDR3 DNA is TGTGCCAGCAGTGACCGATCCAGAGGGCCGATAGACAGGGGTAGCACAGATACGCAGTATTTT. The chain links TRBV25-1 to TRBJ2-3; TRBD1 aligns across 8 bases. CDR3 length: 21 residues. After removal of 3 bases from V and 0 bases from J, the junction contained 20 bases not matched to a gene. Germline V CDR1 and CDR2: MGHDK, SYGVNS.

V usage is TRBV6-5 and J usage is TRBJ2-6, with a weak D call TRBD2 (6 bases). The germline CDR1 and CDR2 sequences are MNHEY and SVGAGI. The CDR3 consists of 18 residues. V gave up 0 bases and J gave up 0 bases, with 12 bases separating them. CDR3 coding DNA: TGTGCCAGCAGTTACTCGACGCAGGAGGGCTCTGGGGCCAACGTCCTGACTTTC. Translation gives CASSYSTQEGSGANVLTF.